The T cell receptor (beta chain) under discussion was sequenced for a study of blood T cell repertoires in COVID-19. Study-wide background: Samples taken during acute and convalescent COVID-19 were collected in the United States, Italy and Spain. PBMCs, B-cell-depleted T cells, or T cells were the source of the cDNA or gDNA that made up the material.

The V segment lost 3 bases and the J segment 0 bases; nucleotides outside the gene matches: 3. The CDR3 loop spans 15 amino acids. CDR1 SGHRS and CDR2 YFSETQ come from the germline V gene. The authors' processing: Quantification of nucleated cells was approximated via reference gene primer amplification. Assay: immunoSEQ multiplex PCR; the TCRdb copy retains only in-frame clones and omits some. V, J and clone size are those of that table, while D and trimming were read from the DNA. The sample lists roughly 250,000 clones; 81% were seen once. This TCR was recovered from a woman in her sixties or seventies with active or convalescent COVID-19. The chain joins TRBV5-1 to TRBJ2-7; the match to TRBD2 covers 10 bases. Sample: peripheral blood. The CDR3 region has the DNA TGCGCCAGCAGCTACCTAGCGGGGGACTCCTACGAGCAGTACTTC. It is translated as CASSYLAGDSYEQYF.